Listed here are 20 T cell receptor beta chains from one sample, sequenced in a study of T-cell reconstitution after alpha-beta-depleted transplantation in children. Unique molecular identifiers featured in how the TCRbeta library was prepared. A single record per CDR3 protein comes from TCRdb applying MiXCR to the PCR reads. The sample gives about 610,000 distinct CDR3 sequences, roughly a tenth of which show up once; less than 4.5% is in the top ten. The sequencing used PBMCs from the stem cell graft donor, collected from the stem cell graft. The source of these receptors is a human donor who donated a stem cell graft to a child with acute myeloid leukemia.

This clonotype has only a few counts. This chain links TRBV12-3 or TRBV12-4 with TRBJ2-7, with TRBD1 identical over 7 bases. This CDR3 has 13 amino acids. Trimming at V came to 4 bases and at J to 5 bases, leaving 5 bases not matched to a gene. CDR3 sequence (DNA): TGTGCCAGCAGTTCCAGACAGGGTCACGAGCAGTACTTC. Translated: CASSSRQGHEQYF.

This clonotype appeared a few times. The gene calls are TRBV29-1 and TRBJ2-7; the match to TRBD2 covers 11 bases. Unmatched junction bases numbered 8, after V lost 7 bases and J lost 0 bases. The CDR3 is made up of 15 amino acids. Looked up from germline, CDR1 is SQVTM and CDR2 is ANQGSEA. The CDR3 region is CSARGTSGSSYEQYF. The CDR3 DNA is TGCAGCGCCAGAGGAACTAGCGGGAGCTCCTACGAGCAGTACTTC.

This chain links TRBV7-6 with TRBJ2-1; 7 bases map to TRBD2. Losses at the gene ends were 5 bases for V and 12 bases for J; bases not matched to a gene: 13. Germline V gives CDR1 SGHVS, CDR2 FNYEAQ. CDR3 size: 14 residues. The CDR3 sequence is CASSRTVDREVQFF. In nucleotides, the CDR3 is TGTGCCAGCAGCCGAACGGTGGACCGGGAGGTGCAGTTCTTC.

Many counts were recorded for this clonotype. A junction end diverges from the germline sequence, so it may reflect a read error. V gene TRBV28 combines with J gene TRBJ1-1, with D unclear. The CDR3 loop spans 15 amino acids. Germline CDR1 and CDR2: MDHEN and SYDVKM. The CDR3 region has the DNA TGTGCCAGCACTTTACACGGGAACATGAACACTGAAGCTTTCTTT. Encoded protein: CASTLHGNMNTEAFF.

V usage is TRBV27 and J usage is TRBJ2-7; D is undetermined. Germline-derived CDR1 and CDR2 are MNHEY and SMNVEV (reference sequence). With 2 bases removed from V and 3 bases from J, the gap between germline ends came to 14 bases. There are 15 residues in the CDR3. Written as DNA, the CDR3 is TGTGCCAGCAGTTTAGGGCAGAACCCCGTCTACGAGCAGTACTTC. It is translated as CASSLGQNPVYEQYF.

The rearrangement uses TRBV9 and TRBJ2-3, with D perhaps given as TRBD1 or TRBD2 (5 bases each). The V gene lost 4 bases and the J gene lost 2 bases, with 14 bases spanning the gap. The CDR3 spans 15 residues. The germline V gene has CDR1 SGDLS and CDR2 YYNGEE. The CDR3 region is CASSPSGTNTDTQYF. CDR3 DNA: TGTGCCAGCAGCCCCTCCGGGACCAACACAGATACGCAGTATTTT.

V usage is TRBV4-3 and J usage is TRBJ2-1; a possible D gene is TRBD1 (8 bases). This CDR3 spans 16 amino acids. The germline CDR1 and CDR2 sequences are LGHNA and YSLEER. Trimming removed 2 bases at V and 0 bases at J, with 11 bases between. The CDR3 region has the DNA TGCGCCAGCAGCCAAAACAGGGGGGGCTCCTACAATGAGCAGTTCTTC. Protein product: CASSQNRGGSYNEQFF.

This clonotype was recorded a few times. V and J are TRBV4-2 and TRBJ2-1; D uncertain. This CDR3 comprises 15 residues. CDR1 is LGHNA and CDR2 is YNFKEQ in the germline V gene. V lost 4 bases, J lost 3 bases, and 13 bases lay in between. In DNA form, the CDR3 reads TGTGCCAGCAGCCCTCGCCAGGACCTCTACAATGAGCAGTTCTTC. It yields the protein CASSPRQDLYNEQFF.

The gene calls are TRBV28 and TRBJ1-2, with a tentative D call TRBD1 (5 bases). The CDR3 totals 12 residues. Trimming left V 5 bases short and J 3 bases short, with 7 bases between. Germline V lookup: CDR1 MDHEN, CDR2 SYDVKM. The chain's CDR3 is CASSLQDYGYTF. The DNA of the CDR3 is TGTGCCAGCAGTCTACAGGACTATGGCTACACCTTC.

This clonotype was detected ten times or more. This chain connects TRBV9 to TRBJ2-1; D is undetermined. Germline V gene data show CDR1 as SGDLS and CDR2 as YYNGEE. V lost 0 bases to trimming and J lost 5 bases, with 12 bases between them. The CDR3 sequence is 15 residues long. The CDR3 DNA sequence: TGTGCCAGCAGCGTAGGTAGTAGCCCCCACAATGAGCAGTTCTTC. It specifies CASSVGSSPHNEQFF. Filled out from reference TRBV9 and TRBJ2-1, the complete variable domain reads DSGVTQTPKHLITATGQRVTLRCSPRSGDLSVYWYQQSLDQGLQFLIQYYNGEERAKGNILERFSAQQFPDLHSELNLSSLELGDSALYFCASSVGSSPHNEQFFGPGTRLTVL.

J is TRBJ2-3 and V is TRBV25-1, with a tentative D call TRBD1 (6 bases). The CDR3 runs to 15 residues. The V end lost 1 base, the J end lost 7 bases, and 15 bases lay between the germline ends. Germline V gene sequence: CDR1 MGHDK, CDR2 SYGVNS. The CDR3 spells CASSELNRVENTQYF. CDR3 sequence (DNA): TGTGCCAGCAGTGAATTGAACAGGGTCGAGAATACGCAGTATTTT. The variable domain in full, completed from reference TRBV25-1 and TRBJ2-3, reads EADIYQTPRYLVIGTGKKITLECSQTMGHDKMYWYQQDPGMELHLIHYSYGVNSTEKGDLSSESTVSRIRTEHFPLTLESARPSHTSQYLCASSELNRVENTQYFGPGTRLTVL.

This clonotype was seen only a few times. The J gene is TRBJ1-1, the V gene TRBV20-1; D uncertain. V lost 3 bases and J 7 bases, leaving 9 bases between the germline ends. The length of the CDR3 is 11 residues. Germline V CDR1 and CDR2: DFQATT, SNEGSKA (reference sequence). The CDR3, as DNA: TGCAGTGCTAGCCATCACCTTGAAGCTTTCTTT. This sequence encodes CSASHHLEAFF.

This clonotype was counted a single time. CDR3 loop: CASSLGQQGVGNQPQHF. CDR3 in DNA: TGTGCCAGCAGCTTAGGGCAACAGGGAGTTGGCAATCAGCCCCAGCATTTT. This chain uses TRBV11-1 with TRBJ1-5; TRBD1 might be the D (6 bases). Germline V gene data show CDR1 as SGHAT and CDR2 as FQDESV (reference sequence). CDR3 length: 17 residues. Deletions cut 1 base from V and 2 bases from J, with 15 bases between.

Many counts were recorded for this clonotype. V and J are TRBV2 and TRBJ2-7; D remains unclear. Germline loops: CDR1 SNHLY, CDR2 FYNNEI. The V and J ends lost 5 bases and 4 bases respectively, with 9 bases between them. This CDR3 contains 12 residues. CDR3 region: CASSIGIYEQYF. Here the CDR3 DNA reads TGTGCCAGCAGTATAGGGATATACGAGCAGTACTTC.

This clonotype was picked up many times. V is TRBV10-3 and J is TRBJ2-3; 8 bases are shared with TRBD1. The trim removed 3 bases at V and 7 bases at J, leaving 9 bases unmatched. CDR1 and CDR2 (germline): ENHRY, SYGVKD. CDR3 length equals 15 residues. CDR3 protein: CAISDSRTGKNTQYF. The CDR3 nucleotides are TGTGCCATCAGTGATTCCCGGACAGGGAAAAATACGCAGTATTTT.

The chain has TRBV27 and TRBJ1-2, with D unresolved. Trimming took off 2 bases at V and 8 bases at J, with 18 bases between the two ends. This CDR3 has 15 residues. Per the germline V gene, CDR1 is MNHEY and CDR2 is SMNVEV (reference sequence). The CDR3: CASSLSFAVRGGYTF. CDR3 nucleotide sequence: TGTGCCAGCAGTTTAAGTTTCGCAGTCCGAGGGGGCTACACCTTC.

There are many counts of this clonotype. The chain links TRBV7-9 to TRBJ2-7; D is perhaps TRBD2 (6 bases). The germline gives CDR1 SEHNR, CDR2 FQNEAQ (reference sequence). V was cut by 6 bases and J by 3 bases, with 18 bases left in between. The CDR3 has 15 amino acids. The CDR3 region is CASSLALDYVYEQYF. DNA for the CDR3: TGTGCCAGCAGTTTGGCATTGGACTACGTCTACGAGCAGTACTTC.

This clonotype was seen a few times. The J gene is TRBJ2-7, the V gene TRBV4-3, with 10 bases fitting TRBD2. Trimming at V came to 3 bases and at J to 2 bases, leaving 4 bases not matched to a gene. The CDR3 sequence is 15 residues long. The germline CDR1 and CDR2 sequences are LGHNA and YSLEER. The CDR3 loop is CASSHWTSGTYEQYF. CDR3 nucleotides: TGCGCCAGCAGCCACTGGACTAGCGGAACCTACGAGCAGTACTTC.

A few counts support this clonotype. This chain uses TRBV5-1 with TRBJ2-7; 16 nucleotides align to TRBD2. Germline loops: CDR1 SGHRS, CDR2 YFSETQ. Trimming took 3 bases from V and 3 from J; bases not matched to a gene: 9. The CDR3 covers 18 residues. The CDR3 nucleotides read TGCGCCAGCAGCTCCGGGACTAGCGGGAGGGCCGGAGTCTACGAGCAGTACTTC. It translates to CASSSGTSGRAGVYEQYF.

This clonotype appeared a few times. An end of the junction differs from the germline gene, which may be a read error. CDR3 region: CASSLDSSGSVEQFF. Written as DNA, the CDR3 is TGTGCTAGCAGCTTAGATTCGAGCGGGAGTGTTGAGCAGTTCTTC. V gene TRBV7-7 combines with J gene TRBJ2-1; 8 bases map to TRBD2. CDR3 length: 15 residues. The germline V gene encodes CDR1 SSHAT and CDR2 FNYEAQ (reference sequence).